Below, 27 T cell receptor beta chains from the same sample are listed, as sequenced in a study of T cells after yellow fever vaccination. TCRdb reanalysed the 5' RACE reads using MiXCR and keeps one entry per CDR3 protein. The data show around 350,000 distinct CDR3 sequences, approximately 6% seen once. This specimen was PBMCs, taken 5 days after the yellow fever booster vaccination. The receptors stem from a man aged 30 to 39 who received the YFV17D yellow fever vaccine.

The chain joins TRBV5-1 to TRBJ2-7; 9 bases agree with TRBD1. The length of the CDR3 is 14 residues. Trimming cost V 4 bases and J 3 bases; bases outside gene matches: 5. Germline-derived CDR1 and CDR2 are SGHRS and YFSETQ. CDR3 amino acids: CASSPGQGLYEQYF. CDR3 bases: TGCGCCAGCAGCCCGGGACAGGGTCTCTACGAGCAGTACTTC. The full variable domain, with the rest looked up from reference TRBV5-1 and TRBJ2-7, is KAGVTQTPRYLIKTRGQQVTLSCSPISGHRSVSWYQQTPGQGLQFLFEYFSETQRNKGNFPGRFSGRQFSNSRSEMNVSTLELGDSALYLCASSPGQGLYEQYFGPGTRLTVT.

There are a few counts of this clonotype. V and J are TRBV20-1 and TRBJ1-6; 7 bases are shared with TRBD1. The CDR3 is made up of 16 amino acids. V lost 4 bases, J lost 0 bases, and 6 bases stayed unmatched. Germline V gene data show CDR1 as DFQATT and CDR2 as SNEGSKA (reference sequence). CDR3 residues: CSATGQPSSYNSPLHF. The CDR3 nucleotides are TGCAGTGCTACGGGACAGCCGAGCTCCTATAATTCACCCCTCCACTTT.

Written as DNA, the CDR3 is TGTGCCAGCAGTCTGAGCGGACATGAGCAGTTCTTC. Protein sequence: CASSLSGHEQFF. V is TRBV12-3 or TRBV12-4 and J is TRBJ2-1; perhaps TRBD2 as D (5 bases). V lost 5 bases and J lost 8, with 10 bases in between. The CDR3 spans 12 residues.

This clonotype showed up many times. The chain couples TRBV6-2 or TRBV6-3 to TRBJ2-4; D unresolved. V lost 6 bases and J 5 bases, leaving 29 bases between the germline ends. Germline CDR1 is MNHEY and CDR2 is SVGEGT. CDR3 length: 19 residues. The CDR3 DNA reads as TGTGCCAGCAGCCAAAATCCAGCCCTACTAACCCTCCATCAAAACATTCAGTACTTC. Encoded protein: CASSQNPALLTLHQNIQYF.

There are many counts of this clonotype. The J gene is TRBJ2-2, the V gene TRBV23-1; D gene uncertain. TRBV23-1 is designated an ORF whose function remains uncertain. The CDR3 consists of 16 residues. The V end was cut by 7 bases, the J end by 0 bases, with 15 bases between. CDR3 protein: CASIEARHPNTGELFF. The CDR3 region has the DNA TGCGCCAGCATCGAGGCGCGACACCCGAACACCGGGGAGCTGTTTTTT.

This clonotype has a handful of counts. One end of the junction fails to match germline, which may point to a read error. As DNA, the CDR3 is TGTGCCAGCAGTTTGGGACACCGACTAGCCAGGGATGAGCAGTTCTTC. Amino acid sequence: CASSLGHRLARDEQFF. The V call is TRBV5-5, the J call TRBJ2-1; perhaps TRBD2 as D (7 bases). The germline gives CDR1 SGHKS, CDR2 YYEKEE (reference sequence). This CDR3 comprises 16 residues.

The gene calls are TRBV18 and TRBJ2-1; TRBD2 matches 10 bases. The germline CDR1 and CDR2 sequences are KGHSH and LQKENI. Trimming removed 5 bases from V and 5 bases from J; junction bases left unmatched: 6. CDR3 length: 15 residues. CDR3 coding DNA: TGTGCCAGCTCAGCAGCGGGAGGGCCCAACAATGAGCAGTTCTTC. It specifies CASSAAGGPNNEQFF.

The genes are TRBV7-9 and TRBJ2-5, with unresolved D. The CDR3 covers 14 residues. The V gene lost 4 bases and the J gene lost 5 bases, with 14 bases spanning the gap. Germline values: CDR1 SEHNR, CDR2 FQNEAQ (reference sequence). The CDR3 loop is CASSSDLQRETQYF. In DNA form, the CDR3 reads TGTGCCAGCAGCTCTGACTTGCAGAGGGAGACCCAGTACTTC.

J is TRBJ2-3 and V is TRBV7-2; D perhaps matches TRBD2 (5 bases). V lost 0 bases to trimming and J lost 3 bases, with 10 bases between them. The CDR3 runs to 15 residues. Germline V gives CDR1 SGHTA, CDR2 FQGNSA. The CDR3 sequence: CASSLAATGTDTQYF. The DNA for the CDR3 is TGTGCCAGCAGCTTAGCGGCAACGGGGACAGATACGCAGTATTTT. Looking up the rest from reference TRBV7-2 and TRBJ2-3 gives the full variable domain: GAGVSQSPSNKVTEKGKDVELRCDPISGHTALYWYRQSLGQGLEFLIYFQGNSAPDKSGLPSDRFSAERTGGSVSTLTIQRTQQEDSAVYLCASSLAATGTDTQYFGPGTRLTVL.

This clonotype was counted many times. This rearrangement joins TRBV7-7 to TRBJ2-1; TRBD2 matches at 7 bases. CDR3 size: 13 residues. V gave up 5 bases and J gave up 5 bases; unmatched junction bases: 3. Germline V lookup: CDR1 SSHAT, CDR2 FNYEAQ (reference sequence). This CDR3 is CASSPGTNNEQFF. Here the CDR3 DNA reads TGTGCCAGCAGCCCCGGGACTAACAATGAGCAGTTCTTC.

The CDR3 spells CASSYRQAGGQPQHF. CDR3 bases: TGTGCCAGCAGTTATAGACAGGCCGGGGGTCAGCCCCAGCATTTT. The genes are TRBV12-3 or TRBV12-4 and TRBJ1-5; tentative D call: TRBD1 (6 bases). The ends were cut back, 4 bases at V and 6 bases at J, with 16 bases in the middle. This CDR3 comprises 15 residues.

This clonotype was detected ten times or more. The J gene is TRBJ2-2, the V gene TRBV20-1, with 14 bases fitting TRBD2. V shed 6 bases, J shed 4 bases, and the junction held 10 bases outside the gene matches. The CDR3 spans 17 residues. Germline CDR1 reads DFQATT; CDR2 reads SNEGSKA (reference sequence). CDR3 DNA: TGCAGTGCCCCGACTAGCGGGAGGGAACGGGCCACCGGGGAGCTGTTTTTT. Amino acid sequence: CSAPTSGRERATGELFF.

The rearrangement links TRBV7-9 to TRBJ2-7; 9 bases line up with TRBD1. Germline-derived CDR1 and CDR2 are SEHNR and FQNEAQ (reference sequence). The CDR3 covers 15 residues. J lost 3 bases, V lost 8 bases, and 11 bases had no gene match. The CDR3, as DNA: TGTGCCAGCGCCAGGTCCGGGACAGGGTTCTACGAGCAGTACTTC. This encodes CASARSGTGFYEQYF. The whole variable domain, filled in from reference TRBV7-9 and TRBJ2-7, reads DTGVSQNPRHKITKRGQNVTFRCDPISEHNRLYWYRQTLGQGPEFLTYFQNEAQLEKSRLLSDRFSAERPKGSFSTLEIQRTEQGDSAMYLCASARSGTGFYEQYFGPGTRLTVT.

The chain employs TRBV7-2 and TRBJ2-7; 9 nucleotides match TRBD1. V gave up 0 bases and J gave up 5 bases; unmatched junction bases: 5. Germline V gene lookup returns CDR1 SGHTA and CDR2 FQGNSA. The CDR3 length is 15 residues. The CDR3 loop reads CASSLAGTGLNEQYF. The CDR3 DNA is TGTGCCAGCAGCTTAGCAGGGACAGGGTTGAACGAGCAGTACTTC.

This clonotype was counted a few times. This rearrangement joins TRBV3-1 to TRBJ2-5; 9 bases map to TRBD1. CDR3 size: 16 residues. The V and J ends lost 1 base and 2 bases, in that order; junction bases with no gene match: 5. Germline V gene sequence: CDR1 LGHDT, CDR2 YNNKEL (reference sequence). The CDR3 DNA reads as TGTGCCAGCAGCCAAGGTATACAGGGGGCTCAAGAGACCCAGTACTTC. Its translation is CASSQGIQGAQETQYF.

Ten or more counts support this clonotype. This rearrangement joins TRBV7-8 to TRBJ2-1, with 7 bases fitting TRBD2. The V gene end was trimmed by 3 bases and the J gene end by 2 bases; junction bases not matched to a gene: 4. There are 15 residues in the CDR3. Germline V gene sequence: CDR1 SGHVS, CDR2 FQNEAQ. CDR3 in DNA: TGTGCCAGCAGCTTCCCGGGGGGAACCTACAATGAGCAGTTCTTC. The encoded protein is CASSFPGGTYNEQFF.

This clonotype was seen a few times. The chain's CDR3 is CASRQRIEDLRGYNEQFF. The DNA for the CDR3 is TGTGCCAGCAGGCAGCGGATAGAAGATCTAAGGGGCTACAATGAGCAGTTCTTC. The chain carries TRBV11-2 and TRBJ2-1; D may match TRBD1 or TRBD2 (5 bases each). Germline V gene sequence: CDR1 SGHAT, CDR2 FQNNGV. The CDR3 is 18 residues long. Deletions cut 6 bases from V and 3 bases from J, with 24 bases between.

The chain uses TRBV6-2 or TRBV6-3 and TRBJ2-2; 7 bases are shared with TRBD2. There are 20 residues in the CDR3. Germline V gives CDR1 MNHEY, CDR2 SVGEGT. J gave up 6 bases and V 5 bases, and 24 bases lay outside the gene matches. DNA of the CDR3: TGTGCCAGCAGTCACAGGCCTTACGGGGCTAGCGGCCAAACCCCCGGGGAGCTGTTTTTT. Residues: CASSHRPYGASGQTPGELFF.

This clonotype was recorded many times. The chain combines TRBV30 with TRBJ2-1; D gene uncertain. V was clipped by 1 base and J by 7 bases, with 20 bases between them. The CDR3 spans 16 residues. Per germline, CDR1 GTSNPN and CDR2 SVGIG (reference sequence). CDR3 sequence: CAWSASRISTPNEQFF. The CDR3, as DNA: TGTGCCTGGAGTGCCTCCCGGATCTCGACTCCAAATGAGCAGTTCTTC.

This clonotype was seen ten or more times. V and J are TRBV7-9 and TRBJ2-5; D gene ambiguous. The CDR3 sequence is 14 residues long. Germline V gene lookup returns CDR1 SEHNR and CDR2 FQNEAQ (reference sequence). The germline V and J ends were trimmed by 5 bases and 4 bases, with 14 bases remaining between them. CDR3 loop: CASSPDGEGETQYF. The CDR3, as DNA: TGTGCCAGCAGCCCTGACGGAGAAGGAGAGACCCAGTACTTC.

The gene calls are TRBV9 and TRBJ1-3, with TRBD1 identical over 7 bases. Germline V CDR1 and CDR2: SGDLS, YYNGEE. The V gene end was trimmed by 4 bases and the J gene end by 0 bases; junction bases not matched to a gene: 10. The CDR3 has 17 amino acids. CDR3 region: CASSPPGQLSSGNTIYF. CDR3 sequence (DNA): TGTGCCAGCAGCCCCCCGGGACAGCTTTCCTCTGGAAACACCATATATTTT.

The chain combines TRBV15 with TRBJ2-3; 8 bases match TRBD2. CDR3 length: 16 residues. The germline V gene encodes CDR1 LNHNV and CDR2 YYDKDF (reference sequence). The J segment lost 0 bases and the V segment lost 5 bases, leaving 7 bases of the junction unmatched. CDR3 DNA sequence: TGTGCCACCAGCCCCCGTTCTAGCGGGAGCACAGATACGCAGTATTTT. Encoded protein: CATSPRSSGSTDTQYF.

In this sample, this clonotype turned up many times. V gene TRBV18 combines with J gene TRBJ2-7, with D possibly being TRBD2 (6 bases). V dropped 6 bases and J dropped 2 bases, with 23 bases sitting between them. The CDR3 runs to 17 residues. The germline V gene encodes CDR1 KGHSH and CDR2 LQKENI. CDR3 residues: CASSPTLGTASPYEQYF. For the CDR3, the DNA is TGTGCCAGCTCCCCGACCTTAGGGACTGCGTCTCCCTACGAGCAGTACTTC.

The rearrangement links TRBV11-1 to TRBJ2-5; D call uncertain. The germline V gene has CDR1 SGHAT and CDR2 FQDESV (reference sequence). With 4 bases removed from V and 3 bases from J, the gap between germline ends came to 6 bases. This CDR3 is built from 12 residues. The CDR3 DNA reads TGTGCCAGCAGCTCAGATAAAGAGACCCAGTACTTC. This sequence encodes CASSSDKETQYF. Variable domain in full (rest from reference TRBV11-1 and TRBJ2-5): EAEVAQSPRYKITEKSQAVAFWCDPISGHATLYWYRQILGQGPELLVQFQDESVVDDSQLPKDRFSAERLKGVDSTLKIQPAELGDSAMYLCASSSDKETQYFGPGTRLLVL.

The chain is built from TRBV11-2 and TRBJ2-2; 10 bases agree with TRBD2. The CDR3 consists of 17 residues. V lost 2 bases, J lost 6 bases, and 9 bases stayed unmatched. The germline V gene encodes CDR1 SGHAT and CDR2 FQNNGV. The CDR3 sequence: CASSLRSGRAGAGELFF. In DNA, the CDR3 is TGTGCCAGCAGCTTAAGGAGCGGGAGGGCCGGCGCCGGGGAGCTGTTTTTT. Full variable domain (missing parts from reference TRBV11-2 and TRBJ2-2): EAGVAQSPRYKIIEKRQSVAFWCNPISGHATLYWYQQILGQGPKLLIQFQNNGVVDDSQLPKDRFSAERLKGVDSTLKIQPAKLEDSAVYLCASSLRSGRAGAGELFFGEGSRLTVL.

This clonotype has a handful of counts. The gene calls are TRBV7-2 and TRBJ1-2; TRBD1 aligns across 7 bases. CDR3 length equals 13 residues. The V gene end was trimmed by 5 bases and the J gene end by 7 bases; junction bases not matched to a gene: 7. Germline CDR1 SGHTA, CDR2 FQGNSA. The CDR3 DNA reads as TGTGCCAGCAGCATAGACAGGGAGGCTGGCTACACCTTC. Translation: CASSIDREAGYTF.

The chain uses TRBV28 and TRBJ2-3; D might be TRBD1 (6 bases). The CDR3 runs to 11 residues. Germline CDR1 MDHEN, CDR2 SYDVKM. V was cut by 6 bases and J by 8 bases, with 9 bases left in between. The CDR3 spells CASRRGFTQYF. In nucleotides, the CDR3 is TGTGCCAGCAGGAGGGGGTTTACGCAGTATTTT.